This T cell receptor beta chain was recovered during a study of neoadjuvant nivolumab and ipilimumab in lung cancer. Data came from immunoSEQ multiplex PCR; TCRdb stores just in-frame clones and leaves some out. The sample consists of about 29,000 clones, about 83% of them appearing once. A few counts support this clone. The junction had 5 bases not matched to a gene; V was cut back by 3 bases and J by 7 bases. Germline CDR1 KGHSH, CDR2 LQKENI. The CDR3 is 13 residues long. This TCR derives from an adult with non-small cell lung cancer. J is TRBJ1-1 and V is TRBV18, with 7 bases that match TRBD1. This specimen consisted of tumor tissue, obtained after neoadjuvant nivolumab, alone or with ipilimumab, at or shortly before surgery. Written as DNA, the CDR3 is TGTGCCAGCTCACCTCCAGACAGGGTTGAAGCTTTCTTT. Amino acids: CASSPPDRVEAFF. Based on the CDR3 plus reference TRBV18 and TRBJ1-1, the full variable domain is NAGVMQNPRHLVRRRGQEARLRCSPMKGHSHVYWYRQLPEEGLKFMVYLQKENIIDESGMPKERFSAEFPKEGPSILRIQQVVRGDSAAYFCASSPPDRVEAFFGQGTRLTVV.